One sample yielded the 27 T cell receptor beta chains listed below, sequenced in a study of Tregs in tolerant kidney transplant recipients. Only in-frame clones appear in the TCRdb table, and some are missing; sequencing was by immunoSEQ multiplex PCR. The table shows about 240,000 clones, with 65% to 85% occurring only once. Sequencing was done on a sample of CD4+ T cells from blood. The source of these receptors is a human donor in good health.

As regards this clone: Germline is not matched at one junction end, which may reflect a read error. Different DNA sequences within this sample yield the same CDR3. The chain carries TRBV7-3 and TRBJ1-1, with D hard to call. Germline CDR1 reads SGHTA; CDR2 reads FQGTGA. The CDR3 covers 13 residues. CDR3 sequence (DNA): TGCGCCAGCAGTCCTGACGGCAACACTGAAGCTTTCTTT. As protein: CASSPDGNTEAFF.

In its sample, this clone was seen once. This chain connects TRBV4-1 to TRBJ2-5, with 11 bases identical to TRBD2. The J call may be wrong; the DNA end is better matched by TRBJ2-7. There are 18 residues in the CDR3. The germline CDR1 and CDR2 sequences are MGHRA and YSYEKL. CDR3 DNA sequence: TGCGCCAGCAGCTCCCTAGCGGGGGGTTTGAACCCCTCCTACGAGCAGTACTTC. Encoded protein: CASSSLAGGLNPSYEQYF.

This CDR3 is CASSTTGTANYGYTF. DNA for the CDR3: TGTGCCAGCAGTACAACCGGGACAGCTAACTATGGCTACACCTTC. This chain uses TRBV28 with TRBJ1-2; 7 bases line up with TRBD1. Germline V gives CDR1 MDHEN, CDR2 SYDVKM. The ends lost 5 bases at V and 0 bases at J; junction bases unmatched: 6. This CDR3 region has 15 residues.

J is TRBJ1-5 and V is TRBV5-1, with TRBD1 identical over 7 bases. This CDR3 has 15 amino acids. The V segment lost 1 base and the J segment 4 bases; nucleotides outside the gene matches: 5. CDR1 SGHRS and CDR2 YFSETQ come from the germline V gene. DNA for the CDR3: TGCGCCAGCAGCTTGACAGGGGACATTAATCAGCCCCAGCATTTT. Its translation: CASSLTGDINQPQHF.

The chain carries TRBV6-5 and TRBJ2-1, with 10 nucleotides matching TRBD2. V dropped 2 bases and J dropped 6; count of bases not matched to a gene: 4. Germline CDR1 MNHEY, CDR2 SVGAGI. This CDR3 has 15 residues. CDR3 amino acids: CASSYPAGGPNEQFF. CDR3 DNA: TGTGCCAGCAGTTACCCAGCGGGGGGGCCCAATGAGCAGTTCTTC.

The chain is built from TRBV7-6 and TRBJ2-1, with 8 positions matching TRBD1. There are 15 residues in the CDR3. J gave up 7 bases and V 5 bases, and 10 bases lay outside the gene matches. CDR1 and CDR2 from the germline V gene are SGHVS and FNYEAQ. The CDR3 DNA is TGTGCCAGCAGCCCAGGCAGGGGGCTAGGGAATGAGCAGTTCTTC. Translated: CASSPGRGLGNEQFF.

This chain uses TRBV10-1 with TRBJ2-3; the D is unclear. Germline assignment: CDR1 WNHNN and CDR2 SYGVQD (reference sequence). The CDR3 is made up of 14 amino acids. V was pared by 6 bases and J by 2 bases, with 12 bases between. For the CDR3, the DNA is TGCGCCAGCAGCGGCAGGAAAACCACAGATACGCAGTATTTT. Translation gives CASSGRKTTDTQYF.

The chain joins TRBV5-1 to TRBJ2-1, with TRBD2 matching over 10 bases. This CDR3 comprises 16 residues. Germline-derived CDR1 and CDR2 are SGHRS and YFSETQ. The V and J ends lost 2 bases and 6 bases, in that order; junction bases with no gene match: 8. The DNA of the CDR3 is TGCGCCAGCAGCTTTCGCCCTAGCGGGAGCCGCAATGAGCAGTTCTTC. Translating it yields CASSFRPSGSRNEQFF.

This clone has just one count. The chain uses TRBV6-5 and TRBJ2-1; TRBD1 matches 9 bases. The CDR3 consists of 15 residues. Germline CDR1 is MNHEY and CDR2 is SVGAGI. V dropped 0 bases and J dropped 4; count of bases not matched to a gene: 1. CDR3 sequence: CASSYSGTGYNEQFF. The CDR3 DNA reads TGTGCCAGCAGTTACTCCGGGACAGGGTACAATGAGCAGTTCTTC.

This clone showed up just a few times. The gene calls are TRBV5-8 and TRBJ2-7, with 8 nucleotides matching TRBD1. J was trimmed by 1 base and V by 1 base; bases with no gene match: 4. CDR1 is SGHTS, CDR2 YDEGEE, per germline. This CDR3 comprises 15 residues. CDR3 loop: CASSLTRQGSYEQYF. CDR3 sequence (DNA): TGTGCCAGCAGCTTGACCCGACAGGGGTCCTACGAGCAGTACTTC. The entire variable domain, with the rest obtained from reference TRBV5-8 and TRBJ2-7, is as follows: EAGVTQSPTHLIKTRGQQATLRCSPISGHTSVYWYQQALGLGLQFLLWYDEGEERNRGNFPPRFSGRQFPNYSSELNVNALELEDSALYLCASSLTRQGSYEQYFGPGTRLTVT.

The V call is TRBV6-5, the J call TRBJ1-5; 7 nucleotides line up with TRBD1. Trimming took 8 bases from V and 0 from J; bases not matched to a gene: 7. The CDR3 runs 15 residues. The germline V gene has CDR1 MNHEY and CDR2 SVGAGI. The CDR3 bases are TGTGCCAGCCGTCAGACAGGGCTTAGCAATCAGCCCCAGCATTTT. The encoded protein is CASRQTGLSNQPQHF.

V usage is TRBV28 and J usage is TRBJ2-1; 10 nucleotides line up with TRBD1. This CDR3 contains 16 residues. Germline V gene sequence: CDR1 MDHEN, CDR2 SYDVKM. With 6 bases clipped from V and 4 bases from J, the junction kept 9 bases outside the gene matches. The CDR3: CASRLRDRGSYNEQFF. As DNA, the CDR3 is TGTGCCAGCAGACTCCGGGACAGGGGCTCTTACAATGAGCAGTTCTTC.

CDR3 bases: TGTGCCAGCAGCTTAGCGGGGGCAGGGGATGGCTACACCTTC. Its protein product is CASSLAGAGDGYTF. V is TRBV7-8 and J is TRBJ1-2; a weak D match, TRBD1 (6 bases). V was clipped by 0 bases and J by 6 bases, with 11 bases between them. Looked up from germline, CDR1 is SGHVS and CDR2 is FQNEAQ. CDR3 length: 14 residues.

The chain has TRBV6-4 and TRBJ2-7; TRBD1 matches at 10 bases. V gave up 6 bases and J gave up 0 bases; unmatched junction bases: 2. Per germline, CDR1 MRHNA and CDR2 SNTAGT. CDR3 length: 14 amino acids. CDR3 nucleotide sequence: TGTGCCAGCAGAAGGGACAGGGGCTCCTACGAGCAGTACTTC. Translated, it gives CASRRDRGSYEQYF.

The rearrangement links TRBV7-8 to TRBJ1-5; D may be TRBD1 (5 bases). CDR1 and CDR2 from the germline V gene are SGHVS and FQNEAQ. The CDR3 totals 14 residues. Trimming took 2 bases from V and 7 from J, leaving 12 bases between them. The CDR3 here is CASSLQGVAQPQHF. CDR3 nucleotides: TGTGCCAGCAGCTTACAAGGGGTTGCACAGCCCCAGCATTTT.

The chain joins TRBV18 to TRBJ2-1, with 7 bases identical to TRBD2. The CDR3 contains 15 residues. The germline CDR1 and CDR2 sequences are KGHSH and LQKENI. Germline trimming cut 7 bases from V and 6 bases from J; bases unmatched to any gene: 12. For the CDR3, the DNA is TGTGCCAGCTGCCCCCGAGGCAGCGGGGTCAATGAGCAGTTCTTC. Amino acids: CASCPRGSGVNEQFF.

For the CDR3, the DNA is TGTGCCAGCAGTGAATTCGGGACCGGTTTGACAGATACGCAGTATTTT. Residues: CASSEFGTGLTDTQYF. This chain joins TRBV25-1 and TRBJ2-3; perhaps D is TRBD1 or TRBD2 (5 bases each). V was cut by 1 base and J by 3 bases, with 14 bases left in between. This CDR3 contains 16 residues. In germline, CDR1 is MGHDK, CDR2 SYGVNS.

CDR3 in DNA: TGTGCCAGCAGCGTAGACAGTAGCTATGGCTACACCTTC. Protein sequence: CASSVDSSYGYTF. V is TRBV9 and J is TRBJ1-2; D is undetermined. V was pared by 0 bases and J by 4 bases, with 7 bases between. The CDR3 length is 13 residues. Germline lookup yields CDR1 SGDLS and CDR2 YYNGEE.

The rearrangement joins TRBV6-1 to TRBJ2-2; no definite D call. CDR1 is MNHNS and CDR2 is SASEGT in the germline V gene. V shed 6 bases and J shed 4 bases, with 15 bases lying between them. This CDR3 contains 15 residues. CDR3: CASSYDILTTGELFF. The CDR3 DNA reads TGTGCCAGCAGCTACGACATTTTGACCACCGGGGAGCTGTTTTTT.

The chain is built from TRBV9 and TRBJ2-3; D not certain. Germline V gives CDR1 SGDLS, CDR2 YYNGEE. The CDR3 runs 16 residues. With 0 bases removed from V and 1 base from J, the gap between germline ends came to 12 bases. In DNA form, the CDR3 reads TGTGCCAGCAGCGTAGTTGGACGTTTAGGCACAGATACGCAGTATTTT. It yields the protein CASSVVGRLGTDTQYF.

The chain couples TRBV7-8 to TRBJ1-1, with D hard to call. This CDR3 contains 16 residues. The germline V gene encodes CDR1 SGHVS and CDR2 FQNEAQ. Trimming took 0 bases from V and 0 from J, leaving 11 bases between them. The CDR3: CASSLAVQVLNTEAFF. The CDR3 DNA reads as TGTGCCAGCAGCTTAGCGGTCCAGGTCCTGAACACTGAAGCTTTCTTT.

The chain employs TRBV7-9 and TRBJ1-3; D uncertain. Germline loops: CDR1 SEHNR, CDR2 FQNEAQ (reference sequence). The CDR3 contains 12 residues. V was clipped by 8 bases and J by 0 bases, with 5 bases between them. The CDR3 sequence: CASRSSGNTIYF. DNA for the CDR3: TGTGCCAGCCGGAGCTCTGGAAACACCATATATTTT.

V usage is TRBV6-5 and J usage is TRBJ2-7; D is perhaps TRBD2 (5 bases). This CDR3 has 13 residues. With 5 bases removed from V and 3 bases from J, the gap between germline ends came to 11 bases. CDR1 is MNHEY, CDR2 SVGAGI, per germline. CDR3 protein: CASSTGGGYEQYF. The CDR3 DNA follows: TGTGCCAGCAGTACTGGAGGAGGCTACGAGCAGTACTTC.

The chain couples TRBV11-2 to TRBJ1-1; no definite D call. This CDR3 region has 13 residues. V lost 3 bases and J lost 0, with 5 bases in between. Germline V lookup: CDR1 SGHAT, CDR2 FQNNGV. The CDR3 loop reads CASSFVMNTEAFF. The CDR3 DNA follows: TGTGCCAGCAGCTTTGTTATGAACACTGAAGCTTTCTTT.

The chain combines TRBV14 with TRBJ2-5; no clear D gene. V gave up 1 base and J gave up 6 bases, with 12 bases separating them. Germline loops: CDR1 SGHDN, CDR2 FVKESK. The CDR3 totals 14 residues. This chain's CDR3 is CASSQAALGKTQYF. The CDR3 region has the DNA TGTGCCAGCAGCCAAGCTGCCTTGGGGAAGACCCAGTACTTC. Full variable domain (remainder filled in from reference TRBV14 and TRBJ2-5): EAGVTQFPSHSVIEKGQTVTLRCDPISGHDNLYWYRRVMGKEIKFLLHFVKESKQDESGMPNNRFLAERTGGTYSTLKVQPAELEDSGVYFCASSQAALGKTQYFGPGTRLLVL.

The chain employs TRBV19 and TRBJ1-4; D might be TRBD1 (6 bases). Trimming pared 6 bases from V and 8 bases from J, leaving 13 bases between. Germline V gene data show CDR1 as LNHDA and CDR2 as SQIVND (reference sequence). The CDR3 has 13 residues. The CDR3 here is CASSRGFGEKLFF. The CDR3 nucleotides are TGTGCCAGTAGCAGGGGATTCGGGGAAAAACTGTTTTTT.

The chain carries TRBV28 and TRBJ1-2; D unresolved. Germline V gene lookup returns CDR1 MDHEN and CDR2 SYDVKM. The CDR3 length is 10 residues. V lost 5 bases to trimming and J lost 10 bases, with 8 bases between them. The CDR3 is CASSPPDYTF. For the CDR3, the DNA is TGTGCCAGCAGTCCCCCCGACTACACCTTC.